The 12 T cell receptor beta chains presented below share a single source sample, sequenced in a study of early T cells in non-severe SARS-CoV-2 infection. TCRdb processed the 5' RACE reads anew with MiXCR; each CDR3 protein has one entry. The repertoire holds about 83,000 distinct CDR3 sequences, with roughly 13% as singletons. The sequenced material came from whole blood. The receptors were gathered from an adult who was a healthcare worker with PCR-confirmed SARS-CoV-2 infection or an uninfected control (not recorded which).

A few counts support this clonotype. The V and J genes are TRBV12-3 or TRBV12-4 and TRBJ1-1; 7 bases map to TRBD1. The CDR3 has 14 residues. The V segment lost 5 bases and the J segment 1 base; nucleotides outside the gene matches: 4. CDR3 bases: TGTGCCAGCAGTCTTTGGACAGGGAACACTGAAGCTTTCTTT. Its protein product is CASSLWTGNTEAFF.

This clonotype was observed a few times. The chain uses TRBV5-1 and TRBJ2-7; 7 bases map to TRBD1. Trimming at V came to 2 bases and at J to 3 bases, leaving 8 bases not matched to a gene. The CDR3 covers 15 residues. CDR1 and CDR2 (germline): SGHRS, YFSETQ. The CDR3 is CASSFLGQRHYEQYF. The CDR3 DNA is TGCGCCAGCAGCTTCTTGGGACAGAGACACTACGAGCAGTACTTC.

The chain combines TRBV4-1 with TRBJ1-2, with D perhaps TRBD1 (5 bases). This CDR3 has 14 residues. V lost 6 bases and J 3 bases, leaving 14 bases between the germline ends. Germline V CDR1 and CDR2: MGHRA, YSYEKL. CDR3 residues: CASRGTDYDYGYTF. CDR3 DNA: TGCGCCAGCAGAGGGACGGACTACGACTATGGCTACACCTTC.

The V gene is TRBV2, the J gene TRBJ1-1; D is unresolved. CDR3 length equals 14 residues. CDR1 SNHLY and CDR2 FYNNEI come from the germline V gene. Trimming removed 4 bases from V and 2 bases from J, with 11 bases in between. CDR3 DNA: TGTGCCAGCAGTGGTGAGGTCATTAACACTGAAGCTTTCTTT. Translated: CASSGEVINTEAFF.

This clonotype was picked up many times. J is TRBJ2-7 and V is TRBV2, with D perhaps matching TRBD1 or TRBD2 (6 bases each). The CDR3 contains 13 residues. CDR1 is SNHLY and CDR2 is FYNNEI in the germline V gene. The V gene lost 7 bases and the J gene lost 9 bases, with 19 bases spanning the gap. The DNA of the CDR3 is TGTGCCAGCACCTGGGGGACCGGGGGCGCGCAGTACTTC. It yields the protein CASTWGTGGAQYF.

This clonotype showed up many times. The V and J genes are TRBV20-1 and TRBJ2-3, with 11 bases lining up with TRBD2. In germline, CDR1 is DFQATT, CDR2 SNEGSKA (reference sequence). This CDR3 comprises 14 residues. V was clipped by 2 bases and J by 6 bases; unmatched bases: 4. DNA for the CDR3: TGCAGTGCTAGAACTAGCGGGGGAGCCGATACGCAGTATTTT. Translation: CSARTSGGADTQYF.

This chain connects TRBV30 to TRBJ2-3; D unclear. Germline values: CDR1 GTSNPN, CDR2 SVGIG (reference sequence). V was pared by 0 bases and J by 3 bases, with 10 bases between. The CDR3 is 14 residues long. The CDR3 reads CAWSVTPGTDTQYF. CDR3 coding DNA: TGTGCCTGGAGTGTTACCCCCGGGACAGATACGCAGTATTTT. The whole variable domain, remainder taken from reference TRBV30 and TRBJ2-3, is SQTIHQWPATLVQPVGSPLSLECTVEGTSNPNLYWYRQAAGRGLQLLFYSVGIGQISSEVPQNLSASRPQDRQFILSSKKLLLSDSGFYLCAWSVTPGTDTQYFGPGTRLTVL.

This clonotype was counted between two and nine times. Here the CDR3 reads CASTGTSGAHYNEQFF. Here the CDR3 DNA reads TGTGCCAGCACCGGGACTAGCGGAGCTCACTACAATGAGCAGTTCTTC. The V gene is TRBV9, the J gene TRBJ2-1; 11 bases align to TRBD2. J gave up 3 bases and V 6 bases, and 8 bases lay outside the gene matches. CDR1 SGDLS and CDR2 YYNGEE come from the germline V gene. The CDR3 covers 16 residues.

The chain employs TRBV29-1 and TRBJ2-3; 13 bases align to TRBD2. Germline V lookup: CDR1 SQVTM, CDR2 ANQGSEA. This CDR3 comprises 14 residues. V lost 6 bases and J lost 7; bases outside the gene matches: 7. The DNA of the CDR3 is TGCAGCGTAGCGGGACTAGCGGGGACATATACGCAGTATTTT. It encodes CSVAGLAGTYTQYF.

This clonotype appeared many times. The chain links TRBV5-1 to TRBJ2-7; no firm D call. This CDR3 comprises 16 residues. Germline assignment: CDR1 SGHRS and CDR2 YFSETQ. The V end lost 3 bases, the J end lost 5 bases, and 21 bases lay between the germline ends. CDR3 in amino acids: CASSSPSGRIGNEQYF. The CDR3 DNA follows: TGCGCCAGCAGCTCGCCCTCCGGGCGAATTGGGAACGAGCAGTACTTC.

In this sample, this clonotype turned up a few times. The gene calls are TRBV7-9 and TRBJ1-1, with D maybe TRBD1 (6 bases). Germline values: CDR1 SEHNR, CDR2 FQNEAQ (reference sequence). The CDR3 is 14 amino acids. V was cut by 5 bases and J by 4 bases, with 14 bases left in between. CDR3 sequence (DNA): TGTGCCAGCAGCCACTCACAGGGAACCACTGAAGCTTTCTTT. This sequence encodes CASSHSQGTTEAFF.

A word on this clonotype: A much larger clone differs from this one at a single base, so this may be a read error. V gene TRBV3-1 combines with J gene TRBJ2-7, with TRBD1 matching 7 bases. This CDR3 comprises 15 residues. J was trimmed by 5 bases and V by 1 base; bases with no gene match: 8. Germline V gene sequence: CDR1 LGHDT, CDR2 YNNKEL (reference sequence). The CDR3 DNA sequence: TGTGCCAGCAGCCAAGCAGAGGGGGCAAGGAACGAGCAGTACTTC. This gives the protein CASSQAEGARNEQYF.